Below, 9 T cell receptor beta chains from the same sample are listed, as sequenced in a study of OX40 agonist ivuxolimab in advanced cancers. This table comes from immunoSEQ multiplex PCR, and its TCRdb copy is limited to in-frame clones, with some not included. The table includes 75,000 to 95,000 clones, more than 80% detected once. The sample consisted of CD4+ or CD8+ T cells sorted from blood, taken in a trial of the OX40 agonist ivuxolimab. Receptors were obtained from an adult with an advanced solid tumor such as melanoma, head and neck, liver or kidney cancer.

V usage is TRBV4-1 and J usage is TRBJ1-4, with D maybe TRBD1 (5 bases). The CDR3 totals 15 residues. V was trimmed by 2 bases and J by 7 bases, leaving 14 bases between them. Per germline, CDR1 MGHRA and CDR2 YSYEKL. The CDR3 sequence is CASSQSFQGGEKLFF. In DNA, the CDR3 is TGCGCCAGCAGCCAATCGTTCCAGGGAGGTGAAAAACTGTTTTTT.

On this clone itself: The junction shows a germline mismatch at one end, possibly a read error. The chain couples TRBV7-9 to TRBJ2-2; no reliable D call. The CDR3 sequence is 14 residues long. The germline gives CDR1 SEHNR, CDR2 FQNEAQ (reference sequence). CDR3 in DNA: TGTGCCAGCCGCGGCCGGATAGGTACCGAGGAGCTGTTTTTT. Translation: CASRGRIGTEELFF.

The gene calls are TRBV28 and TRBJ1-1; 7 bases line up with TRBD1. The germline gives CDR1 MDHEN, CDR2 SYDVKM. The CDR3 is 15 amino acids. Germline trimming cut 5 bases from V and 0 bases from J; bases unmatched to any gene: 6. CDR3 coding DNA: TGTGCCAGCAGTCTCCAGGGACAGATGAACACTGAAGCTTTCTTT. It yields the protein CASSLQGQMNTEAFF.

For the CDR3, the DNA is TGTGCCAGCAGCCGGGATTATAATTCACCCCTCCACTTT. Protein product: CASSRDYNSPLHF. The chain has TRBV28 and TRBJ1-6; no firm D call. V lost 6 bases and J 4 bases, leaving 7 bases between the germline ends. CDR1 MDHEN and CDR2 SYDVKM come from the germline V gene. The CDR3 has 13 amino acids.

The table lists this clone with a count of one. The chain recombines TRBV5-1 with TRBJ2-3, with D tentatively TRBD1 (6 bases). Trimming took 3 bases from V and 3 from J, leaving 11 bases between them. The CDR3 is 14 amino acids. In germline, CDR1 is SGHRS, CDR2 YFSETQ. The CDR3 sequence: CASSSGQPTDTQYF. DNA for the CDR3: TGCGCCAGCAGCTCAGGACAGCCTACAGATACGCAGTATTTT.

This chain links TRBV28 with TRBJ2-7, with D perhaps TRBD1 (6 bases). Germline V gene lookup returns CDR1 MDHEN and CDR2 SYDVKM. The CDR3 is 11 residues long. The V and J ends lost 5 bases and 10 bases respectively, with 12 bases between them. The CDR3 DNA follows: TGTGCCAGCAGTCTACAGGGAATCCAGTACGTC. It is translated as CASSLQGIQYV.

This clone was counted between two and nine times. The chain recombines TRBV5-1 with TRBJ1-5; D is unresolved. Germline CDR1 reads SGHRS; CDR2 reads YFSETQ. Trimming left V 5 bases short and J 9 bases short, with 12 bases between. CDR3 length equals 12 residues. CDR3 DNA: TGCGCCAGCAGGACCATTGACGGGCCCCAGCATTTT. Its translation: CASRTIDGPQHF.

The chain has TRBV5-1 and TRBJ2-3; D gene ambiguous. The CDR3 totals 16 residues. V lost 1 base to trimming and J lost 0 bases, with 12 bases between them. Germline CDR1 is SGHRS and CDR2 is YFSETQ. The CDR3, as DNA: TGCGCCAGCAGCTTGATCTGGGGTCCCAGCACAGATACGCAGTATTTT. Its protein product is CASSLIWGPSTDTQYF. Based on the CDR3 plus reference TRBV5-1 and TRBJ2-3, the full variable domain is KAGVTQTPRYLIKTRGQQVTLSCSPISGHRSVSWYQQTPGQGLQFLFEYFSETQRNKGNFPGRFSGRQFSNSRSEMNVSTLELGDSALYLCASSLIWGPSTDTQYFGPGTRLTVL.

V and J are TRBV7-9 and TRBJ2-3; D is perhaps TRBD1 (6 bases). Germline loops: CDR1 SEHNR, CDR2 FQNEAQ (reference sequence). Deletions cut 5 bases from V and 2 bases from J, with 11 bases between. This CDR3 is built from 14 residues. The CDR3 coding sequence is TGTGCCAGCAGCAATTACAGGGACACAGATACGCAGTATTTT. It specifies CASSNYRDTDTQYF. The variable domain in full, completed from reference TRBV7-9 and TRBJ2-3, reads DTGVSQNPRHKITKRGQNVTFRCDPISEHNRLYWYRQTLGQGPEFLTYFQNEAQLEKSRLLSDRFSAERPKGSFSTLEIQRTEQGDSAMYLCASSNYRDTDTQYFGPGTRLTVL.